These 11 T cell receptor beta chains were all obtained from the same sample, sequenced in a study of response to subunit inactivated influenza vaccine. In TCRdb, the RT-PCR reads were re-called with MiXCR into one record per CDR3 protein. The table shows hundreds of thousands of distinct CDR3 sequences, with approximately 7.1% occurring only once. Sample: PBMCs from blood, taken 23 to 25 months after vaccination. Receptor source: a man in his fifties or sixties who received an inactivated influenza vaccine.

The sample holds a few counts of this clonotype. This chain links TRBV6-2 or TRBV6-3 with TRBJ2-2; the match to TRBD2 covers 10 bases. V was pared by 4 bases and J by 7 bases, with 12 bases of the junction left unmatched. The CDR3 runs 17 residues. Germline loops: CDR1 MNHEY, CDR2 SVGEGT. The CDR3 is CASSFASGRAYGGELFF. CDR3 DNA: TGTGCCAGCAGTTTCGCCAGCGGGAGGGCCTACGGCGGGGAGCTGTTTTTT.

This clonotype was detected ten times or more. V usage is TRBV5-6 and J usage is TRBJ2-7; D perhaps matches TRBD2 (5 bases). V dropped 6 bases and J dropped 7 bases, with 20 bases sitting between them. The CDR3 loop spans 14 amino acids. CDR1 and CDR2 from the germline V gene are SGHDT and YYEEEE. The CDR3 sequence is CASNNIGDRGEQYF. DNA for the CDR3: TGTGCCAGCAACAATATTGGTGACCGGGGAGAGCAGTACTTC.

This clonotype was counted a few times. The chain couples TRBV12-3 or TRBV12-4 to TRBJ2-7; 9 bases align to TRBD1. The CDR3 has 14 residues. The V and J ends lost 3 bases and 6 bases, in that order; junction bases with no gene match: 6. The CDR3 DNA follows: TGTGCCAGCAGTTTCTCTACAGGGGGCCGCGAGCAGTACTTC. Translated: CASSFSTGGREQYF.

The chain carries TRBV28 and TRBJ2-1, with TRBD2 identical over 13 bases. The CDR3 covers 16 residues. V shed 5 bases, J shed 7 bases, and the junction held 8 bases outside the gene matches. Germline V gene lookup returns CDR1 MDHEN and CDR2 SYDVKM. CDR3 loop: CASSPTSGRAINEQFF. The CDR3, as DNA: TGTGCCAGCAGTCCTACTAGCGGGAGGGCCATTAATGAGCAGTTCTTC.

In this sample, this clonotype turned up many times. The V and J genes are TRBV7-6 and TRBJ2-7, with 9 bases fitting TRBD1. This CDR3 is 16 amino acids long. Germline V CDR1 and CDR2: SGHVS, FNYEAQ. The V segment lost 5 bases and the J segment 2 bases; nucleotides outside the gene matches: 10. The DNA for the CDR3 is TGTGCCAGCAGCCCGCTGTCCGGGACAGGGCCCTACGAGCAGTACTTC. It codes for CASSPLSGTGPYEQYF.

This clonotype was seen only a few times. V usage is TRBV5-1 and J usage is TRBJ1-3, with D possibly being TRBD1 (6 bases). CDR1 SGHRS and CDR2 YFSETQ come from the germline V gene. V lost 1 base and J 0 bases, leaving 8 bases between the germline ends. CDR3 length: 15 amino acids. CDR3 bases: TGCGCCAGCAGCTTGACAGGGAACTCTGGAAACACCATATATTTT. Protein: CASSLTGNSGNTIYF.

This clonotype was recorded at least ten times. This chain links TRBV11-3 with TRBJ2-1, with a tentative D call TRBD2 (5 bases). Germline V lookup: CDR1 SGHNT, CDR2 YENEEA. V was pared by 1 base and J by 0 bases, with 10 bases between. The length of the CDR3 is 16 residues. DNA for the CDR3: TGTGCCAGCAGCTTAGGAGGTGGGAGCTCCTACAATGAGCAGTTCTTC. This gives the protein CASSLGGGSSYNEQFF. The full variable domain, with the rest looked up from reference TRBV11-3 and TRBJ2-1, is EAGVVQSPRYKIIEKKQPVAFWCNPISGHNTLYWYLQNLGQGPELLIRYENEEAVDDSQLPKDRFSAERLKGVDSTLKIQPAELGDSAVYLCASSLGGGSSYNEQFFGPGTRLTVL.

There are many counts of this clonotype. The V gene is TRBV10-3, the J gene TRBJ2-7, with 8 bases identical to TRBD1. Looked up from germline, CDR1 is ENHRY and CDR2 is SYGVKD. The CDR3 is 13 amino acids. V dropped 7 bases and J dropped 4; count of bases not matched to a gene: 6. The CDR3 spells CAINQGQVYEQYF. The CDR3 nucleotides are TGTGCCATCAATCAGGGACAGGTTTACGAGCAGTACTTC.

V and J are TRBV29-1 and TRBJ2-1; 12 bases align to TRBD1. The CDR3 runs 20 residues. Germline CDR1 reads SQVTM; CDR2 reads ANQGSEA. V trimming: 6 bases; J trimming: 0 bases; junction bases outside the gene matches: 18. For the CDR3, the DNA is TGCAGCGTCCAAAGGGGAGCGGGACAGGGGGCGGTAAGCTCCTACAATGAGCAGTTCTTC. Translation gives CSVQRGAGQGAVSSYNEQFF.

This clonotype was seen only a few times. The gene calls are TRBV28 and TRBJ1-1, with TRBD1 matching over 9 bases. Germline CDR1 is MDHEN and CDR2 is SYDVKM. V dropped 6 bases and J dropped 6; count of bases not matched to a gene: 5. The CDR3 consists of 13 residues. CDR3 loop: CASRSGQGSEAFF. The DNA of the CDR3 is TGTGCCAGCAGATCGGGACAGGGCTCTGAAGCTTTCTTT.

This clonotype was counted many times. The V call is TRBV4-3, the J call TRBJ2-1; 15 bases are shared with TRBD2. V shed 5 bases and J 9 bases; nucleotides not matched to a gene: 5. Germline V gene sequence: CDR1 LGHNA, CDR2 YSLEER. The CDR3 covers 15 residues. This CDR3 reads CASSKGLAGGREQFF. The CDR3 DNA reads TGCGCCAGCAGCAAAGGACTAGCGGGGGGGCGTGAGCAGTTCTTC.